This T cell receptor (beta chain) was recorded in a study of blood T cell repertoires in COVID-19. The wider study: Samples representing acute and convalescent COVID-19 were sourced from the United States, Italy and Spain. Sources were T cells, B-cell-depleted T cells, or PBMCs; the material itself was cDNA or gDNA.

The authors' processing: Amplified reference gene primers provided the basis for estimating nucleated cell counts. The protocol was immunoSEQ multiplex PCR, while the TCRdb copy is restricted to in-frame clones and leaves out a portion. That table gives V, J and clone size, and the DNA gave D and trimming. The profile shows around 170,000 clones, around 74% of them singletons. The CDR3 length is 13 residues. Germline V lookup: CDR1 SGDLS, CDR2 YYNGEE. Trimming took 2 bases from V and 2 from J, leaving 7 bases between them. This clone was seen more than once but under ten times. The same CDR3 arises from other DNA sequences in this sample as well.

Sample: peripheral blood. The rearrangement joins TRBV9 to TRBJ1-2; D not certain. This sequence originates from a woman of 80 years or more with acute or convalescent COVID-19. CDR3 DNA: TGTGCCAGCAGCGTGCAAGAGAACTATGGCTACACCTTC. As protein: CASSVQENYGYTF.